Below are 29 T cell receptor beta chains sequenced from a single sample in a study of blood T cell repertoires in COVID-19. The protocol was immunoSEQ multiplex PCR, while the TCRdb copy is restricted to in-frame clones and leaves out a portion. The profile shows around 40,000 clones, approximately 90% of them singletons. What was sequenced was peripheral blood. These receptors came from a man in his forties or fifties with COVID-19, enrolled during active disease.

The CDR3 DNA reads as TGCGCCAGCAGCTTGGTAGGGGCGCAGGGGAGTGAAAAACTGTTTTTT. It specifies CASSLVGAQGSEKLFF. The J gene is TRBJ1-4, the V gene TRBV5-1; D possibly corresponds to TRBD1 (6 bases). Trimming removed 0 bases at V and 7 bases at J, with 16 bases between. CDR1 and CDR2 from the germline V gene are SGHRS and YFSETQ. CDR3 length equals 16 residues.

The rearrangement links TRBV2 to TRBJ2-3, with D possibly matching TRBD2 (5 bases). The germline gives CDR1 SNHLY, CDR2 FYNNEI. With 4 bases removed from V and 2 bases from J, the gap between germline ends came to 10 bases. This CDR3 region has 14 residues. Here the CDR3 reads CASSGPSNTDTQYF. In DNA, the CDR3 is TGTGCCAGCAGTGGGCCTAGCAACACAGATACGCAGTATTTT.

Only a few counts were recorded for this clone. The chain joins TRBV2 to TRBJ1-2; no definite D call. Deletions cut 6 bases from V and 2 bases from J, with 10 bases between. This CDR3 has 13 residues. The V gene's germline CDR1 is SNHLY and CDR2 FYNNEI. The CDR3 region is CASSQRGNYGYTF. The CDR3 DNA reads TGTGCCAGCAGCCAGCGGGGAAACTATGGCTACACCTTC.

The chain links TRBV9 to TRBJ1-2, with no clear D. This CDR3 region has 13 residues. The V end lost 0 bases, the J end lost 0 bases, and 3 bases lay between the germline ends. Germline V CDR1 and CDR2: SGDLS, YYNGEE. CDR3 protein: CASSVDTNYGYTF. CDR3 DNA sequence: TGTGCCAGCAGCGTAGACACTAACTATGGCTACACCTTC. The full variable domain, with the rest looked up from reference TRBV9 and TRBJ1-2, is DSGVTQTPKHLITATGQRVTLRCSPRSGDLSVYWYQQSLDQGLQFLIQYYNGEERAKGNILERFSAQQFPDLHSELNLSSLELGDSALYFCASSVDTNYGYTFGSGTRLTVV.

This rearrangement joins TRBV19 to TRBJ1-3; D unclear. The CDR3 is made up of 16 amino acids. V lost 6 bases and J 0 bases, leaving 15 bases between the germline ends. Per the germline V gene, CDR1 is LNHDA and CDR2 is SQIVND (reference sequence). The CDR3 loop reads CASSPLSGSSGNTIYF. The CDR3 bases are TGTGCCAGTAGCCCCCTTAGTGGGAGCTCTGGAAACACCATATATTTT. Variable domain in full (rest from reference TRBV19 and TRBJ1-3): DGGITQSPKYLFRKEGQNVTLSCEQNLNHDAMYWYRQDPGQGLRLIYYSQIVNDFQKGDIAEGYSVSREKKESFPLTVTSAQKNPTAFYLCASSPLSGSSGNTIYFGEGSWLTVV.

The V gene is TRBV7-9, the J gene TRBJ2-7; 7 positions match TRBD1. Per germline, CDR1 SEHNR and CDR2 FQNEAQ (reference sequence). With 5 bases clipped from V and 2 bases from J, the junction kept 6 bases outside the gene matches. The CDR3 consists of 14 residues. This CDR3 is CASSPPTGPYEQYF. In DNA, the CDR3 is TGTGCCAGCAGCCCCCCGACAGGGCCCTACGAGCAGTACTTC.

The chain has TRBV29-1 and TRBJ2-2; 7 bases match TRBD1. The CDR3 loop spans 12 amino acids. Unmatched junction bases numbered 1, after V lost 4 bases and J lost 5 bases. Germline lookup yields CDR1 SQVTM and CDR2 ANQGSEA. The chain's CDR3 is CSVVQGTGELFF. Here the CDR3 DNA reads TGCAGCGTTGTACAGGGGACCGGGGAGCTGTTTTTT.

This rearrangement joins TRBV27 to TRBJ2-1, with D maybe TRBD2 (6 bases). This CDR3 contains 20 residues. V lost 0 bases and J 2 bases, leaving 23 bases between the germline ends. Germline CDR1 and CDR2: MNHEY and SMNVEV (reference sequence). The CDR3 DNA is TGTGCCAGCAGTTTATCGCGACTAGGGGTTTTAGGCGGCCCCTACAATGAGCAGTTCTTC. Protein sequence: CASSLSRLGVLGGPYNEQFF.

This clone occurred once. The rearrangement links TRBV7-8 to TRBJ1-2, with 11 positions matching TRBD1. Per germline, CDR1 SGHVS and CDR2 FQNEAQ. V was pared by 5 bases and J by 8 bases, with 7 bases of the junction left unmatched. The CDR3 contains 14 residues. The CDR3 DNA sequence: TGTGCCAGCAGCCCCGGACAGGGGGCAGAGGGCTACACCTTC. This translates into CASSPGQGAEGYTF.

This clone was counted only a few times. The rearrangement links TRBV6-1 to TRBJ2-7, with D possibly being TRBD2 (6 bases). The germline CDR1 and CDR2 sequences are MNHNS and SASEGT. CDR3 size: 15 residues. V was trimmed by 2 bases and J by 0 bases, leaving 11 bases between them. This chain's CDR3 is CASSEWAGSSYEQYF. CDR3 coding DNA: TGTGCCAGCAGTGAATGGGCGGGGAGCTCCTACGAGCAGTACTTC.

The V call is TRBV29-1, the J call TRBJ2-1; TRBD1 agrees at 11 bases. The CDR3 runs to 15 residues. Germline assignment: CDR1 SQVTM and CDR2 ANQGSEA. After removal of 6 bases from V and 1 base from J, the junction contained 5 bases not matched to a gene. The CDR3 nucleotides are TGCAGCGTGGCGGACAGGGGGCTTTCCTACAATGAGCAGTTCTTC. It specifies CSVADRGLSYNEQFF.

The chain is built from TRBV6-1 and TRBJ1-1; a weak D match, TRBD1 (5 bases). This CDR3 comprises 14 residues. V was clipped by 0 bases and J by 7 bases, with 12 bases between them. CDR1 and CDR2 (germline): MNHNS, SASEGT. This chain's CDR3 is CASSEARGVGEAFF. The CDR3 DNA reads as TGTGCCAGCAGTGAAGCGCGGGGGGTCGGTGAAGCTTTCTTT.

The rearrangement joins TRBV27 to TRBJ1-1; 8 positions agree with TRBD1. This CDR3 is 15 amino acids long. The germline V gene has CDR1 MNHEY and CDR2 SMNVEV (reference sequence). J was trimmed by 6 bases and V by 4 bases; bases with no gene match: 10. The CDR3 loop is CASSSRLGQGPEAFF. As DNA, the CDR3 is TGTGCCAGCAGTTCGCGCCTAGGACAGGGTCCTGAAGCTTTCTTT.

V is TRBV24-1 and J is TRBJ2-5; 9 positions agree with TRBD1. V lost 7 bases, J lost 4 bases, and 9 bases stayed unmatched. The germline V gene has CDR1 KGHDR and CDR2 SFDVKD. The CDR3 contains 15 residues. The CDR3 DNA reads as TGTGCCACCAGCCCTACGGACAGGGGTCGAGAGACCCAGTACTTC. This encodes CATSPTDRGRETQYF.

The J gene is TRBJ2-1, the V gene TRBV13; 12 nucleotides agree with TRBD2. J was trimmed by 0 bases and V by 0 bases; bases with no gene match: 3. Looked up from germline, CDR1 is PRHDT and CDR2 is FYEKMQ (reference sequence). There are 18 residues in the CDR3. The CDR3: CASSLGRLAGDSYNEQFF. CDR3 nucleotides: TGTGCCAGCAGCTTAGGGAGACTAGCGGGAGACTCCTACAATGAGCAGTTCTTC. The full variable domain, with the rest looked up from reference TRBV13 and TRBJ2-1, is AAGVIQSPRHLIKEKRETATLKCYPIPRHDTVYWYQQGPGQDPQFLISFYEKMQSDKGSIPDRFSAQQFSDYHSELNMSSLELGDSALYFCASSLGRLAGDSYNEQFFGPGTRLTVL.

The rearrangement joins TRBV11-2 to TRBJ2-4; 11 bases align to TRBD1. V dropped 8 bases and J dropped 0; count of bases not matched to a gene: 9. The CDR3 consists of 17 residues. CDR1 and CDR2 (germline): SGHAT, FQNNGV. The CDR3 loop reads CASRPPGQGVAKNIQYF. The DNA of the CDR3 is TGTGCCAGCCGCCCCCCGGGACAGGGGGTAGCCAAAAACATTCAGTACTTC.

The chain carries TRBV2 and TRBJ2-1; TRBD1 matches 9 bases. Germline V CDR1 and CDR2: SNHLY, FYNNEI. J lost 6 bases, V lost 8 bases, and 5 bases had no gene match. The CDR3 runs 13 residues. In DNA form, the CDR3 reads TGTGCCAGCCCGGGACAGGGAGGCAATGAGCAGTTCTTC. Its protein product is CASPGQGGNEQFF.

V usage is TRBV2 and J usage is TRBJ2-3; 14 nucleotides agree with TRBD2. This CDR3 has 16 residues. The germline V gene has CDR1 SNHLY and CDR2 FYNNEI. V dropped 4 bases and J dropped 8; count of bases not matched to a gene: 8. CDR3 in DNA: TGTGCCAGCAGTGTTGGGACTAGCGGGAGTTTGGTTACGCAGTATTTT. Translation gives CASSVGTSGSLVTQYF.

J is TRBJ2-5 and V is TRBV10-3, with D possibly being TRBD1 (5 bases). V lost 0 bases and J lost 3, with 8 bases in between. The length of the CDR3 is 14 residues. CDR1 is ENHRY, CDR2 SYGVKD, per germline. For the CDR3, the DNA is TGTGCCATCAGTGAGTCTGGCAGGGAAGAGACCCAGTACTTC. Translating gives CAISESGREETQYF.

The chain couples TRBV2 to TRBJ2-7, with TRBD2 matching over 12 bases. This CDR3 comprises 15 residues. The ends lost 6 bases at V and 1 base at J; junction bases unmatched: 4. Germline CDR1 reads SNHLY; CDR2 reads FYNNEI. The CDR3 here is CASSLLAGGSYEQYF. The CDR3, as DNA: TGTGCCAGCAGCCTACTAGCGGGAGGTTCCTACGAGCAGTACTTC.

This chain uses TRBV5-4 with TRBJ2-2; D remains unclear. Deletions cut 0 bases from V and 5 bases from J, with 8 bases between. The germline V gene has CDR1 SGHNT and CDR2 YYREEE (reference sequence). This CDR3 has 14 residues. The CDR3 region is CASSLGQRTGELFF. The CDR3 DNA follows: TGTGCCAGCAGCTTGGGGCAAAGAACCGGGGAGCTGTTTTTT. Complete variable domain (other parts from reference TRBV5-4 and TRBJ2-2): ETGVTQSPTHLIKTRGQQVTLRCSSQSGHNTVSWYQQALGQGPQFIFQYYREEENGRGNFPPRFSGLQFPNYSSELNVNALELDDSALYLCASSLGQRTGELFFGEGSRLTVL.

The J gene is TRBJ2-1, the V gene TRBV5-1, with 9 positions matching TRBD1. Germline V gene lookup returns CDR1 SGHRS and CDR2 YFSETQ. The CDR3 runs to 16 residues. Trimming removed 0 bases from V and 2 bases from J; junction bases left unmatched: 3. The CDR3 DNA reads TGCGCCAGCAGCTTGGGACAGGGGGGTCCCTACAATGAGCAGTTCTTC. As protein: CASSLGQGGPYNEQFF. Full variable domain (missing parts from reference TRBV5-1 and TRBJ2-1): KAGVTQTPRYLIKTRGQQVTLSCSPISGHRSVSWYQQTPGQGLQFLFEYFSETQRNKGNFPGRFSGRQFSNSRSEMNVSTLELGDSALYLCASSLGQGGPYNEQFFGPGTRLTVL.

The chain has TRBV28 and TRBJ2-1, with TRBD2 matching 10 bases. The CDR3 has 15 residues. CDR1 and CDR2 (germline): MDHEN, SYDVKM. V dropped 4 bases and J dropped 3; count of bases not matched to a gene: 3. The CDR3 loop is CASSSIAGGYNEQFF. The CDR3 bases are TGTGCCAGCAGTTCCATAGCGGGGGGCTACAATGAGCAGTTCTTC.

This CDR3 reads CAISDPLKTSGGSSYEQYF. The DNA for the CDR3 is TGTGCCATCAGTGACCCCTTAAAGACTAGCGGGGGATCCTCCTACGAGCAGTACTTC. The genes are TRBV10-3 and TRBJ2-7; 12 nucleotides line up with TRBD2. This CDR3 comprises 19 residues. Germline CDR1 ENHRY, CDR2 SYGVKD. The J segment lost 0 bases and the V segment lost 3 bases, leaving 12 bases of the junction unmatched.

The CDR3 sequence: CASSYSEGNTEAFF. Written as DNA, the CDR3 is TGTGCCAGCAGTTACTCGGAGGGGAACACTGAAGCTTTCTTT. The rearrangement links TRBV6-6 to TRBJ1-1; D is unclear. Germline V gene lookup returns CDR1 MNHNY and CDR2 SVGAGI (reference sequence). V was shortened by 0 bases and J by 1 base, with 6 bases between the two germline ends. CDR3 length: 14 amino acids.

This chain uses TRBV7-9 with TRBJ2-5; D is perhaps TRBD1 (6 bases). The germline gives CDR1 SEHNR, CDR2 FQNEAQ (reference sequence). Trimming stripped 4 bases from V and 5 bases from J, with 14 bases between. CDR3 length: 14 residues. For the CDR3, the DNA is TGTGCCAGCAGCTCGAACAGGGTAGGGGAGACCCAGTACTTC. Translation gives CASSSNRVGETQYF.

The chain has TRBV11-3 and TRBJ2-1; 8 bases fit TRBD2. Per germline, CDR1 SGHNT and CDR2 YENEEA. CDR3 length: 16 amino acids. The V gene end was trimmed by 5 bases and the J gene end by 5 bases; junction bases not matched to a gene: 11. CDR3 amino acids: CASSPPGTRRDNEQFF. CDR3 sequence (DNA): TGTGCCAGCAGCCCCCCCGGGACTAGACGTGACAATGAGCAGTTCTTC.

The gene calls are TRBV27 and TRBJ2-1, with 12 bases identical to TRBD2. Losses at the gene ends were 5 bases for V and 7 bases for J; bases not matched to a gene: 6. From germline, CDR1 is MNHEY and CDR2 SMNVEV (reference sequence). The CDR3 runs 15 residues. CDR3 region: CASSPSGGGVNEQFF. The CDR3, as DNA: TGTGCCAGCAGTCCTAGCGGGGGGGGAGTGAATGAGCAGTTCTTC.

The chain recombines TRBV25-1 with TRBJ1-1; D ambiguous. From germline, CDR1 is MGHDK and CDR2 SYGVNS. V dropped 1 base and J dropped 4 bases, with 13 bases sitting between them. CDR3 length: 15 residues. CDR3 sequence (DNA): TGTGCCAGCAGTGAATCCACAGTCGCAGCCACTGAAGCTTTCTTT. Translation gives CASSESTVAATEAFF.